These 26 T cell receptor beta chains were sequenced from one sample in a study of blood T cell repertoires in COVID-19 (dated by TCRdb to 2018 to 2021). The library was prepared using the immunoSEQ multiplex PCR assay. The immuneACCESS repertoire file appears here via TCRdb, limited to in-frame rearrangements. These files lack a portion of the clones; in checked studies, under half of the deficit traces to unresolved V genes, and the cause of the others is not known. The sample table lists around 200,000 clones, approximately 82% of them with a count of one. The ten largest clones take up around 8.9% of the sample. Material: peripheral blood. These receptor sequences come from a middle-aged man with active or convalescent COVID-19.

V usage is TRBV9 and J usage is TRBJ1-2, with 9 nucleotides matching TRBD1. The CDR3 totals 15 residues. The V gene's germline CDR1 is SGDLS and CDR2 YYNGEE. Trimming removed 4 bases from V and 5 bases from J; junction bases left unmatched: 9. This chain's CDR3 is CASSTGWDRDYGYTF. CDR3 in DNA: TGTGCCAGCAGCACAGGTTGGGACAGGGATTATGGCTACACCTTC. The full variable domain, with the rest looked up from reference TRBV9 and TRBJ1-2, is DSGVTQTPKHLITATGQRVTLRCSPRSGDLSVYWYQQSLDQGLQFLIQYYNGEERAKGNILERFSAQQFPDLHSELNLSSLELGDSALYFCASSTGWDRDYGYTFGSGTRLTVV.

This clone turned up a few times. The rearrangement uses TRBV12-3 or TRBV12-4 and TRBJ1-5, with D possibly being TRBD1 (5 bases). This CDR3 spans 12 amino acids. Trimming took 3 bases from V and 15 from J, leaving 15 bases between them. CDR3 nucleotide sequence: TGTGCCAGCAGTTTCGGACCGGGGGAAGGGCATTTT. Translation: CASSFGPGEGHF.

A single count supports this clone. This chain's CDR3 is CASSQGRETQYF. The CDR3 nucleotides are TGCGCCAGCAGCCAGGGGCGGGAGACCCAGTACTTC. This chain uses TRBV4-1 with TRBJ2-5, with D possibly being TRBD1 (5 bases). V lost 3 bases and J 5 bases, leaving 7 bases between the germline ends. Germline V gene lookup returns CDR1 MGHRA and CDR2 YSYEKL. The CDR3 covers 12 residues.

This clone was seen only a few times. The CDR3 bases are TGCGCCAGCAGCCCCGGGACAGGGGAGAGTGAGCCCCAGCATTTT. It codes for CASSPGTGESEPQHF. The gene calls are TRBV5-1 and TRBJ1-5; TRBD1 matches at 10 bases. This CDR3 is built from 15 residues. V shed 4 bases and J 8 bases; nucleotides not matched to a gene: 9. CDR1 and CDR2 (germline): SGHRS, YFSETQ.

The CDR3 DNA is TGCGCCAGCAGCCAGACCCAGGGTATCAACTACGAGCAGTACTTC. It is translated as CASSQTQGINYEQYF. The V gene is TRBV4-1, the J gene TRBJ2-7; tentative D call: TRBD1 (5 bases). Between the trimmed V and J ends, which lost 3 bases and 3 bases, there was a span of 15 bases. CDR1 and CDR2 (germline): MGHRA, YSYEKL. CDR3 length equals 15 residues.

This sequence joins TRBV27 and TRBJ2-2; 8 bases map to TRBD1. Trimming cost V 0 bases and J 7 bases; bases outside gene matches: 10. The CDR3 runs to 17 residues. The germline V gene has CDR1 MNHEY and CDR2 SMNVEV (reference sequence). The CDR3 sequence is CASSLSLDRVYGGELFF. CDR3 nucleotide sequence: TGTGCCAGCAGTTTATCGCTGGACAGGGTGTACGGCGGGGAGCTGTTTTTT.

The CDR3 protein is CASSLQGGNTIYF. Written as DNA, the CDR3 is TGTGCCAGCAGCCTACAGGGTGGAAACACCATATATTTT. The V gene is TRBV27, the J gene TRBJ1-3; maybe TRBD1 (6 bases). The CDR3 loop spans 13 amino acids. Germline V lookup: CDR1 MNHEY, CDR2 SMNVEV (reference sequence). V shed 6 bases and J shed 3 bases, with 9 bases lying between them.

The chain has TRBV5-1 and TRBJ1-2, with D perhaps matching TRBD1 (5 bases). The V end was cut by 3 bases, the J end by 2 bases, with 5 bases between. Germline CDR1 is SGHRS and CDR2 is YFSETQ. The CDR3 runs to 12 residues. DNA of the CDR3: TGCGCCAGCAGCTCAGGGAACTATGGCTACACCTTC. This translates into CASSSGNYGYTF. Filled out from reference TRBV5-1 and TRBJ1-2, the complete variable domain reads KAGVTQTPRYLIKTRGQQVTLSCSPISGHRSVSWYQQTPGQGLQFLFEYFSETQRNKGNFPGRFSGRQFSNSRSEMNVSTLELGDSALYLCASSSGNYGYTFGSGTRLTVV.

The genes are TRBV18 and TRBJ1-1, with D perhaps matching TRBD1 (5 bases). Per germline, CDR1 KGHSH and CDR2 LQKENI. V was pared by 3 bases and J by 0 bases, with 14 bases between. This CDR3 has 16 amino acids. The CDR3: CASSPNRGVMNTEAFF. The CDR3 DNA is TGTGCCAGCTCACCTAATCGGGGGGTGATGAACACTGAAGCTTTCTTT.

This rearrangement joins TRBV27 to TRBJ1-6, with a tentative D call TRBD1 (6 bases). V lost 6 bases and J 9 bases, leaving 21 bases between the germline ends. Germline V gene sequence: CDR1 MNHEY, CDR2 SMNVEV (reference sequence). The CDR3 is 16 residues long. This chain's CDR3 is CASSQTGLGSGSPLHF. Written as DNA, the CDR3 is TGTGCCAGCAGCCAAACAGGGTTGGGTAGTGGTTCACCCCTCCACTTT.

J is TRBJ2-5 and V is TRBV5-1; 12 positions agree with TRBD2. V dropped 0 bases and J dropped 1; count of bases not matched to a gene: 4. Germline loops: CDR1 SGHRS, CDR2 YFSETQ. The CDR3 has 17 amino acids. CDR3 in amino acids: CASSLGLAGDIQETQYF. Here the CDR3 DNA reads TGCGCCAGCAGCTTGGGACTAGCGGGGGATATCCAAGAGACCCAGTACTTC.

This clone has a handful of counts. CDR3 bases: TGTGCCAGCAGTTCGACGTGGAGCGGGGGGTTTGAGCAGTTCTTC. Encoded protein: CASSSTWSGGFEQFF. The chain couples TRBV6-5 to TRBJ2-1; the match to TRBD2 covers 9 bases. Germline assignment: CDR1 MNHEY and CDR2 SVGAGI. The V segment lost 4 bases and the J segment 9 bases; nucleotides outside the gene matches: 10. There are 15 residues in the CDR3.

The chain links TRBV30 to TRBJ1-2; TRBD1 matches 8 bases. Germline V gene lookup returns CDR1 GTSNPN and CDR2 SVGIG (reference sequence). With V trimmed by 8 bases and J by 8 bases, 13 bases remained unmatched. The CDR3 is 13 amino acids. The CDR3 coding sequence is TGTGCCGGGGACAGGATTCAGCTCGGCGGCTACACCTTC. It yields the protein CAGDRIQLGGYTF. The full variable domain, its missing parts supplied by reference TRBV30 and TRBJ1-2, is SQTIHQWPATLVQPVGSPLSLECTVEGTSNPNLYWYRQAAGRGLQLLFYSVGIGQISSEVPQNLSASRPQDRQFILSSKKLLLSDSGFYLCAGDRIQLGGYTFGSGTRLTVV.

The J gene is TRBJ1-5, the V gene TRBV7-9; the match to TRBD1 covers 7 bases. There are 15 residues in the CDR3. Trimming cost V 5 bases and J 6 bases; bases outside gene matches: 10. The germline gives CDR1 SEHNR, CDR2 FQNEAQ (reference sequence). In DNA form, the CDR3 reads TGTGCCAGCAGCGCGACAGGGCGGGAGGGTCAGCCCCAGCATTTT. It codes for CASSATGREGQPQHF.

This clone occurred a few times. The genes are TRBV29-1 and TRBJ1-2; maybe TRBD1 (6 bases). The V and J ends lost 5 bases and 1 base respectively, with 14 bases between them. Per the germline V gene, CDR1 is SQVTM and CDR2 is ANQGSEA. This CDR3 has 14 amino acids. The chain's CDR3 is CSVSSTGHNYGYTF. CDR3 nucleotides: TGCAGCGTTTCCTCGACAGGACATAACTATGGCTACACCTTC.

This rearrangement joins TRBV19 to TRBJ2-3; no clear D gene. In germline, CDR1 is LNHDA, CDR2 SQIVND (reference sequence). V lost 5 bases, J lost 1 base, and 7 bases lay in between. This CDR3 spans 13 amino acids. Written as DNA, the CDR3 is TGTGCCAGTAGTTTGCGAGGCACAGATACGCAGTATTTT. Amino acid sequence: CASSLRGTDTQYF.

The V gene is TRBV5-1, the J gene TRBJ1-2; 12 bases agree with TRBD1. Trimming removed 2 bases from V and 7 bases from J; junction bases left unmatched: 9. This CDR3 has 16 residues. The V gene's germline CDR1 is SGHRS and CDR2 YFSETQ. The CDR3 DNA follows: TGCGCCAGCAGCTTAGAACCCGGGACAGGGGGCCTTGGCTACACCTTC. Protein product: CASSLEPGTGGLGYTF. Full variable domain (outside the CDR3, taken from reference TRBV5-1 and TRBJ1-2): KAGVTQTPRYLIKTRGQQVTLSCSPISGHRSVSWYQQTPGQGLQFLFEYFSETQRNKGNFPGRFSGRQFSNSRSEMNVSTLELGDSALYLCASSLEPGTGGLGYTFGSGTRLTVV.

The gene calls are TRBV3-1 (or the pseudogene TRBV3-2) and TRBJ2-7, with 8 bases lining up with TRBD2. After removal of 1 base from V and 6 bases from J, the junction contained 5 bases not matched to a gene. The CDR3 loop spans 14 amino acids. Germline V gives CDR1 LGHDT, CDR2 YNNKEL (reference sequence). The CDR3 is CASSQGAGGAEQYF. In nucleotides, the CDR3 is TGTGCCAGCAGCCAAGGGGCGGGAGGCGCCGAGCAGTACTTC.

The V and J genes are TRBV5-4 and TRBJ1-6; the match to TRBD1 covers 8 bases. This CDR3 comprises 18 residues. Germline V CDR1 and CDR2: SGHNT, YYREEE (reference sequence). Unmatched junction bases numbered 11, after V lost 4 bases and J lost 2 bases. The CDR3 DNA is TGTGCCAGCAGCCCAGGACAGGGAGCTCTTGCCTATAATTCACCCCTCCACTTT. Translation gives CASSPGQGALAYNSPLHF. The full variable domain, rest sourced from reference TRBV5-4 and TRBJ1-6, is ETGVTQSPTHLIKTRGQQVTLRCSSQSGHNTVSWYQQALGQGPQFIFQYYREEENGRGNFPPRFSGLQFPNYSSELNVNALELDDSALYLCASSPGQGALAYNSPLHFGNGTRLTVT.

V gene TRBV18 combines with J gene TRBJ1-1; D call uncertain. CDR3 length equals 13 residues. In germline, CDR1 is KGHSH, CDR2 LQKENI. V lost 2 bases, J lost 1 base, and 5 bases lay in between. CDR3 amino acids: CASSPAQNTEAFF. The DNA of the CDR3 is TGTGCCAGCTCACCAGCACAGAACACTGAAGCTTTCTTT.

The gene calls are TRBV2 and TRBJ2-1; D remains ambiguous. V shed 6 bases and J shed 5 bases, with 8 bases lying between them. CDR3 size: 12 residues. Germline assignment: CDR1 SNHLY and CDR2 FYNNEI. In DNA, the CDR3 is TGTGCCAGCAGGGAACTTAACAATGAGCAGTTCTTC. Its protein is CASRELNNEQFF.

This chain links TRBV19 with TRBJ1-1, with D uncertain. Germline V lookup: CDR1 LNHDA, CDR2 SQIVND (reference sequence). The germline V and J ends were trimmed by 5 bases and 0 bases, with 10 bases remaining between them. This CDR3 has 14 residues. CDR3 loop: CASSQFYMNTEAFF. The CDR3 DNA follows: TGTGCCAGTAGTCAGTTTTACATGAACACTGAAGCTTTCTTT.

The chain couples TRBV5-1 to TRBJ2-1; 7 bases match TRBD2. Germline CDR1 is SGHRS and CDR2 is YFSETQ. This CDR3 spans 15 amino acids. V was clipped by 3 bases and J by 5 bases; unmatched bases: 8. The CDR3 coding sequence is TGCGCCAGCAGCTCTAACTTAGGGACTAACAATGAGCAGTTCTTC. The encoded protein is CASSSNLGTNNEQFF.

The chain carries TRBV10-3 and TRBJ2-3; 8 nucleotides agree with TRBD2. The CDR3 is 15 residues long. J was trimmed by 6 bases and V by 3 bases; bases with no gene match: 8. Looked up from germline, CDR1 is ENHRY and CDR2 is SYGVKD. The CDR3 bases are TGTGCCATCAGTGATGCGACTAGCGAACTTGATACGCAGTATTTT. It specifies CAISDATSELDTQYF.

The genes are TRBV9 and TRBJ2-7; TRBD2 is a possible D gene (5 bases). Trimming took off 3 bases at V and 6 bases at J, with 13 bases between the two ends. Germline values: CDR1 SGDLS, CDR2 YYNGEE. This CDR3 is 13 amino acids long. This CDR3 is CASSETLVSEQYF. CDR3 DNA: TGTGCCAGCAGCGAGACACTAGTAAGCGAGCAGTACTTC.

The chain combines TRBV18 with TRBJ2-7; tentatively, D is TRBD1 (6 bases). V dropped 1 base and J dropped 6 bases, with 16 bases sitting between them. Germline assignment: CDR1 KGHSH and CDR2 LQKENI. This CDR3 contains 15 residues. The CDR3: CASSPRPAGVGEQYF. The CDR3 DNA reads TGTGCCAGCTCACCACGGCCGGCAGGGGTGGGCGAGCAGTACTTC.